Listed below are T cell receptor beta chains from one sample, sequenced in a study of cytomegalovirus exposure and HLA in healthy donors. TCRdb's table, derived via immunoSEQ multiplex PCR, lists solely in-frame clones and lacks some. Here the sample spans 100,000 to 150,000 clones, over 70% being singletons. Specimen: PBMCs. These receptors were obtained from a woman aged 50 to 60 in good health and CMV-seronegative. Both conserved end residues are part of each CDR3. A D gene is named only where the DNA matches it firmly. Part of the rows lack a size; the others show once, few, many or a class for expanded clones.

CDR3 length | clone size | J gene | D gene | V gene | CDR3 protein | CDR3 DNA
16 | . | TRBJ2-1 | TRBD2 | TRBV10-3 | CAISESLSGRVGEQFF | TGTGCCATCAGTGAGTCTTTAAGCGGGAGGGTCGGTGAGCAGTTCTTC
16 | . | TRBJ2-1 | TRBD2 | TRBV7-2 | CASSLVWGEGLVEQFF | TGTGCCAGCAGCTTAGTTTGGGGGGAGGGCCTTGTTGAGCAGTTCTTC
15 | . | TRBJ2-3 | TRBD1 | TRBV9 | CASSVMGQPTDTQYF | TGTGCCAGCAGCGTAATGGGACAGCCAACAGATACGCAGTATTTT
16 | . | TRBJ2-1 | TRBD2 | TRBV28 | CASSLTVGTSFNEQFF | TGTGCCAGCAGTTTAACTGTCGGGACTAGCTTTAATGAGCAGTTCTTC
15 | . | TRBJ2-7 | . | TRBV19 | CASSIKPTGFYEQYF | TGTGCCAGTAGTATAAAACCCACAGGGTTCTACGAGCAGTACTTC
17 | . | TRBJ2-7 | . | TRBV15 | CATSRARFRTDSYEQYF | TGTGCCACCAGCAGAGCCCGTTTTCGGACGGACTCCTACGAGCAGTACTTC
15 | . | TRBJ2-7 | TRBD1 | TRBV6-5 | CASSYRTGRWHEQYF | TGTGCCAGCAGTTACCGGACAGGGCGATGGCACGAGCAGTACTTC
15 | . | TRBJ2-7 | . | TRBV6-5 | CASRLLGSEGYEQYF | TGTGCCAGCAGGCTCCTGGGGAGTGAGGGCTACGAGCAGTACTTC
14 | . | TRBJ2-7 | TRBD1 | TRBV30 | CAWSGTGTIYEQYF | TGTGCCTGGAGTGGGACAGGGACAATTTACGAGCAGTACTTC
13 | once | TRBJ1-4 | . | TRBV1 | CTSSQKPGGKLFF | TGCACCAGCAGTCAAAAACCGGGGGGAAAACTGTTTTTT
15 | . | TRBJ1-2 | . | TRBV4-1 | CASSQDGGNFYGYTF | TGCGCCAGCAGCCAAGATGGCGGCAACTTCTATGGCTACACCTTC
15 | . | TRBJ2-7 | . | TRBV2 | CASSQGGTRVYEQYF | TGTGCCAGCAGCCAGGGGGGGACTAGAGTCTACGAGCAGTACTTC
13 | . | TRBJ1-1 | . | TRBV2 | CASREQGNTEAFF | TGTGCCAGCAGGGAACAGGGGAACACTGAAGCTTTCTTT
17 | . | TRBJ2-5 | TRBD2 | TRBV28 | CASSLPSGAPYQETQYF | TGTGCCAGCAGTTTGCCTAGCGGAGCCCCGTACCAAGAGACCCAGTACTTC
15 | . | TRBJ1-4 | . | TRBV5-1 | CASSLSRADWEKLFF | TGCGCCAGCAGCTTGTCCAGGGCCGATTGGGAAAAACTGTTTTTT
14 | . | TRBJ2-7 | TRBD2 | TRBV13 | CASSHSSGSYEQYF | TGTGCCAGCAGCCATTCTAGCGGGAGCTACGAGCAGTACTTC